These T cell receptor beta chains were read from a single sample in a study of OX40 agonist ivuxolimab in advanced cancers. TCRdb keeps only in-frame clones here, not all; method: immunoSEQ multiplex PCR. The data hold some 150,000 clones, with about 92% observed a single time. The material was CD4+ or CD8+ T cells sorted from blood, obtained in a trial of the OX40 agonist ivuxolimab. Receptor source: an adult with an advanced solid tumor such as melanoma, head and neck, liver or kidney cancer. Both conserved end residues are part of each CDR3. D genes are given only for firm matches. The listing skips clone size in some rows; elsewhere it reads once, few, many or a size class.

j_call: TRBJ1-1
clone_size: NA
v_call: TRBV11-1
d_call: TRBD1
cdr3_nt: TGTGCCAGCAGCCCGGACAGGGACCGTGAAGCTTTCTTT
cdr3_aa: CASSPDRDREAFF

j_call: TRBJ2-7
clone_size: once
v_call: TRBV5-1
d_call: NA
cdr3_nt: TGCGCCAGCAGCTTGGGAAGGGCCTACGAGCAGTACTTC
cdr3_aa: CASSLGRAYEQYF

j_call: TRBJ2-5
clone_size: NA
v_call: TRBV5-4
d_call: NA
cdr3_nt: TGCGCCAGCAGCCAAGCTTTCGACAGGCAAGAGACCCAGTACTTC
cdr3_aa: CASSQAFDRQETQYF

j_call: TRBJ2-2
clone_size: NA
v_call: TRBV5-5
d_call: NA
cdr3_nt: TGTGCCAGCAGCCCGGTGATGGGGATCACCGGGGAGCTGTTTTTT
cdr3_aa: CASSPVMGITGELFF

j_call: TRBJ1-2
clone_size: NA
v_call: TRBV5-1
d_call: TRBD1
cdr3_nt: TGCGCCAGCAGCTTGGAAGGCGGACAGGGAGGGGGCTACACCTTC
cdr3_aa: CASSLEGGQGGGYTF

j_call: TRBJ1-2
clone_size: NA
v_call: TRBV5-4
d_call: NA
cdr3_nt: TGTGCCAGCAGCTTGGAGGGGCGAGGCTACACCTTC
cdr3_aa: CASSLEGRGYTF

j_call: TRBJ2-6
clone_size: NA
v_call: TRBV9
d_call: TRBD1
cdr3_nt: TGTGCCAGCAGCGTAGTAGGACAGGGGACGGTCGCTGGGGCCAACGTCCTGACTTTC
cdr3_aa: CASSVVGQGTVAGANVLTF

j_call: TRBJ1-3
clone_size: few
v_call: TRBV14
d_call: NA
cdr3_nt: TGTGCCAGCAGCCACGATGGAAACACCATATATTTT
cdr3_aa: CASSHDGNTIYF

j_call: TRBJ2-7
clone_size: NA
v_call: TRBV11-3
d_call: NA
cdr3_nt: TGTGCCAGCAGCCCCCTTGGACAGTCTGGCGGGGAGCAGTACTTC
cdr3_aa: CASSPLGQSGGEQYF

j_call: TRBJ1-1
clone_size: few
v_call: TRBV5-1
d_call: TRBD1
cdr3_nt: TGCGCCAGCAGGGGACAGGAGAACACTGAAGCTTTCTTT
cdr3_aa: CASRGQENTEAFF

j_call: TRBJ2-3
clone_size: NA
v_call: TRBV5-1
d_call: TRBD2
cdr3_nt: TGCGCCAGCAGACTTGGGACTAGCGGGAAATCCTCCACAGATACGCAGTATTTT
cdr3_aa: CASRLGTSGKSSTDTQYF

j_call: TRBJ2-4
clone_size: once
v_call: TRBV28
d_call: NA
cdr3_nt: TGTGCCAGCAGTTTAGCCAAAAACATTCAGTACTTC
cdr3_aa: CASSLAKNIQYF

j_call: TRBJ1-2
clone_size: NA
v_call: TRBV7-2
d_call: NA
cdr3_nt: TGTGCCAGCAGCAAGGACAACGGCTATGGCTACACCTTC
cdr3_aa: CASSKDNGYGYTF

j_call: TRBJ2-5
clone_size: NA
v_call: TRBV7-2
d_call: NA
cdr3_nt: TGTGCCAGCAGCTTAAATGGACAACCTAAAGAGACCCAGTACTTC
cdr3_aa: CASSLNGQPKETQYF

j_call: TRBJ1-4
clone_size: NA
v_call: TRBV6-6
d_call: TRBD1
cdr3_nt: TGTGCCAGCAGCTCGGACAGGCCCGATGAAAAACTGTTTTTT
cdr3_aa: CASSSDRPDEKLFF

j_call: TRBJ1-5
clone_size: NA
v_call: TRBV5-1
d_call: NA
cdr3_nt: TGCGCCAGCAGCTTTGACAGCAATCAGCCCCAGCATTTT
cdr3_aa: CASSFDSNQPQHF

j_call: TRBJ2-1
clone_size: once
v_call: TRBV5-8
d_call: NA
cdr3_nt: TGTGCCAGCAGCTTGTGGGCACCTATGAATGAGCAGTTCTTC
cdr3_aa: CASSLWAPMNEQFF

j_call: TRBJ2-2
clone_size: NA
v_call: TRBV6-1
d_call: TRBD2
cdr3_nt: TGTGCCAGCAGTGCCCGGACTAGAGTATATACCGGGGAGCTGTTTTTT
cdr3_aa: CASSARTRVYTGELFF

j_call: TRBJ2-5
clone_size: NA
v_call: TRBV7-2
d_call: NA
cdr3_nt: TGTGCCAGCAGCGAACAAGAGACCCAGTACTTC
cdr3_aa: CASSEQETQYF

j_call: TRBJ2-2
clone_size: NA
v_call: TRBV7-9
d_call: TRBD2
cdr3_nt: TGTGCCAGCAGCTCCCAGCGGGAGGGCTACACCGGGGAGCTGTTTTTT
cdr3_aa: CASSSQREGYTGELFF

j_call: TRBJ2-2
clone_size: NA
v_call: TRBV7-2
d_call: NA
cdr3_nt: TGTGCCAGCAGCTTGAGGTCAAGAAACACCGGGGAGCTGTTTTTT
cdr3_aa: CASSLRSRNTGELFF

j_call: TRBJ1-2
clone_size: few
v_call: TRBV12-5
d_call: NA
cdr3_nt: TGTGCTAGTGGTTTAGATGGCAGGGTCTATGGCTACACCTTC
cdr3_aa: CASGLDGRVYGYTF

j_call: TRBJ1-5
clone_size: NA
v_call: TRBV5-8
d_call: NA
cdr3_nt: TGTGCCAGCAGCTTGGCAGTTTTGGGGAACAATCAGCCCCAGCATTTT
cdr3_aa: CASSLAVLGNNQPQHF

j_call: TRBJ2-1
clone_size: NA
v_call: TRBV19
d_call: NA
cdr3_nt: TGTGCCAGTAGTATATTTTTGCGGGACACAGAGCAGTTCTTC
cdr3_aa: CASSIFLRDTEQFF

j_call: TRBJ2-7
clone_size: NA
v_call: TRBV7-9
d_call: TRBD1
cdr3_nt: TGTGCCAGCAGCTTAGTTGTGACAGGGGGCTACCACGAGCAGTACTTC
cdr3_aa: CASSLVVTGGYHEQYF

j_call: TRBJ2-3
clone_size: NA
v_call: TRBV19
d_call: TRBD1
cdr3_nt: TGTGCCAGTAGTAAACAGGGGCCAGATACGCAGTATTTT
cdr3_aa: CASSKQGPDTQYF

j_call: TRBJ2-1
clone_size: NA
v_call: TRBV5-1
d_call: TRBD2
cdr3_nt: TGCGCCAGCAGCTTGGAGGTTCGGACTAGCGGGAGCCCCACGGATGAGCAGTTCTTC
cdr3_aa: CASSLEVRTSGSPTDEQFF

j_call: TRBJ2-2
clone_size: NA
v_call: TRBV19
d_call: TRBD2
cdr3_nt: TGTGCCAGTAGCAGACCGGGACTAGGCTTTCCGAACACCGGGGAGCTGTTTTTT
cdr3_aa: CASSRPGLGFPNTGELFF

j_call: TRBJ2-7
clone_size: NA
v_call: TRBV5-1
d_call: TRBD2
cdr3_nt: TGCGCCAGCAGCTTGACCGGGACTACCTACGAGCAGTACTTC
cdr3_aa: CASSLTGTTYEQYF

j_call: TRBJ1-1
clone_size: NA
v_call: TRBV7-2
d_call: TRBD1
cdr3_nt: TGTGCCAGCAGCCCCGGGACAGGGTTGCAAATGGCTTTCTTT
cdr3_aa: CASSPGTGLQMAFF

j_call: TRBJ2-4
clone_size: NA
v_call: TRBV27
d_call: TRBD1
cdr3_nt: TGTGCCAGCAGACTAACAGGGGTCGGGGACATTCAGTACTTC
cdr3_aa: CASRLTGVGDIQYF

j_call: TRBJ1-2
clone_size: NA
v_call: TRBV2
d_call: NA
cdr3_nt: TGTGCCAGCAAATTGAAGGGCGACTATGGCTACACCTTC
cdr3_aa: CASKLKGDYGYTF

j_call: TRBJ2-2
clone_size: NA
v_call: TRBV6-6
d_call: TRBD2
cdr3_nt: TGTGCCAGCACCACTAGCGGGAGCACCGGGGAGCTGTTTTTT
cdr3_aa: CASTTSGSTGELFF

j_call: TRBJ2-7
clone_size: NA
v_call: TRBV21-1
d_call: NA
cdr3_nt: TGTGCCAGCAGCAAAGCGAAAACAAAGTGTTCCTACGAGCAGTACTTC
cdr3_aa: CASSKAKTKCSYEQYF

j_call: TRBJ2-7
clone_size: NA
v_call: TRBV5-1
d_call: NA
cdr3_nt: TGCGCCAGCAGCTTGGGGGACGGAGGACGCGAGCAGTACTTC
cdr3_aa: CASSLGDGGREQYF

j_call: TRBJ1-4
clone_size: NA
v_call: TRBV6-6
d_call: TRBD1
cdr3_nt: TGTGCCAGCAGCCGCCCCGGACAGGGTTTGGAAAAACTGTTTTTT
cdr3_aa: CASSRPGQGLEKLFF

j_call: TRBJ1-2
clone_size: NA
v_call: TRBV11-2
d_call: TRBD1
cdr3_nt: TGTGCCAGCAGCTTAGCCGGGACAGGGCTCTATGGCTACACCTTC
cdr3_aa: CASSLAGTGLYGYTF

j_call: TRBJ2-7
clone_size: NA
v_call: TRBV5-4
d_call: TRBD2
cdr3_nt: TGTGCCAGCCACTTCGGCGGGACTAGCTCCTACGAGCAGTACTTC
cdr3_aa: CASHFGGTSSYEQYF

j_call: TRBJ1-1
clone_size: few
v_call: TRBV30
d_call: NA
cdr3_nt: TGTGCCTGGAGTCGGTCACCAGCGGCTGAAGCTTTCTTT
cdr3_aa: CAWSRSPAAEAFF

j_call: TRBJ2-3
clone_size: NA
v_call: TRBV18
d_call: TRBD2
cdr3_nt: TGTGCCAGCTCACCAGGGGGGGACGGCGCAGATACGCAGTATTTT
cdr3_aa: CASSPGGDGADTQYF